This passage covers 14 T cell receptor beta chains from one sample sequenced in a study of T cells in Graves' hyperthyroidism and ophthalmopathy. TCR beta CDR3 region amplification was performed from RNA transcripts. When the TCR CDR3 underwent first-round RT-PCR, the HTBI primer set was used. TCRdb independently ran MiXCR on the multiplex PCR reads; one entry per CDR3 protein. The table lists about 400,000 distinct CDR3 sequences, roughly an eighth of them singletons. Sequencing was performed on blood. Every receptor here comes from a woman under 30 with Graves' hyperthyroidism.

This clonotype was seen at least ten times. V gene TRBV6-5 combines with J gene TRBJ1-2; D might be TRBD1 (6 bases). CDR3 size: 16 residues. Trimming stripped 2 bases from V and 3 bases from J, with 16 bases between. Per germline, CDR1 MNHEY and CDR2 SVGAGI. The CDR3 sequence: CASSYAPYRVDYGYTF. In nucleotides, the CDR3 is TGTGCCAGCAGTTACGCCCCTTACAGGGTGGACTATGGCTACACCTTC.

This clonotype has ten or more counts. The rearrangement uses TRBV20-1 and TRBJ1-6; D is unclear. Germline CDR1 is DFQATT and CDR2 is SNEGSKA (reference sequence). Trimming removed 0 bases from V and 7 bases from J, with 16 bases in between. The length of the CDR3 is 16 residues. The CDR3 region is CSARDPEAPLNSPLHF. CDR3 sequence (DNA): TGCAGTGCTAGAGATCCTGAAGCCCCCCTAAATTCACCCCTCCACTTT.

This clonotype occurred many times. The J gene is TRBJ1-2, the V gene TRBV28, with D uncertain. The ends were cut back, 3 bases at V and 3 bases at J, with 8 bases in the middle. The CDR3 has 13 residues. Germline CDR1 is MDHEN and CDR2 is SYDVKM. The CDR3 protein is CASSLGVYYGYTF. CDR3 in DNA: TGTGCCAGCAGTTTGGGTGTTTACTATGGCTACACCTTC.

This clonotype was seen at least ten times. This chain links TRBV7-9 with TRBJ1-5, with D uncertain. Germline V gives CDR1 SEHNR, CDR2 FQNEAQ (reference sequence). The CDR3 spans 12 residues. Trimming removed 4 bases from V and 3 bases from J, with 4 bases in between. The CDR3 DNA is TGTGCCAGCAGCTCCCCCAATCAGCCCCAGCATTTT. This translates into CASSSPNQPQHF.

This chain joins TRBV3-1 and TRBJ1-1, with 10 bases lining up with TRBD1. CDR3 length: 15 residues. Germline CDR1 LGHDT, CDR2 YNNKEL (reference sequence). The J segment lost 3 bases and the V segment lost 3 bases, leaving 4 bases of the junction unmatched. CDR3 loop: CASSQADRGHTEAFF. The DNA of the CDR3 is TGTGCCAGCAGCCAGGCTGACAGGGGGCACACTGAAGCTTTCTTT.

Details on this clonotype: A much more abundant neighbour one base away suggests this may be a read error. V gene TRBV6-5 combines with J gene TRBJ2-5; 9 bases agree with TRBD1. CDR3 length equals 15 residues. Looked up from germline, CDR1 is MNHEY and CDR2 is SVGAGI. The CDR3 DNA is TGTGCCGGCAGTTCCGGGACAGGGAACCAAGAGACCCAGTACTTC. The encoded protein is CAGSSGTGNQETQYF.

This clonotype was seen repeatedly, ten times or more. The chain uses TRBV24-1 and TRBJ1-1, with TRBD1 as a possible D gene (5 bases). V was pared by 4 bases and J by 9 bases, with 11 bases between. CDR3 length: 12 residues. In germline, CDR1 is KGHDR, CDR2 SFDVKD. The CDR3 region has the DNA TGTGCCACCAGTGACTTCGGGGGAAAAGCTTTCTTT. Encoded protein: CATSDFGGKAFF.

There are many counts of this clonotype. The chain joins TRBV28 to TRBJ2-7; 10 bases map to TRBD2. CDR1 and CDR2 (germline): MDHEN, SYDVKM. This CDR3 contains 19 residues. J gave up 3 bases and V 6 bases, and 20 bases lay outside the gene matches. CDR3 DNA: TGTGCCAGCAGCACGAAGGATATAACTAGCGGGGTAAATTACTACGAGCAGTACTTC. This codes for CASSTKDITSGVNYYEQYF. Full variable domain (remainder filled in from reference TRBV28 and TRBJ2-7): DVKVTQSSRYLVKRTGEKVFLECVQDMDHENMFWYRQDPGLGLRLIYFSYDVKMKEKGDIPEGYSVSREKKERFSLILESASTNQTSMYLCASSTKDITSGVNYYEQYFGPGTRLTVT.

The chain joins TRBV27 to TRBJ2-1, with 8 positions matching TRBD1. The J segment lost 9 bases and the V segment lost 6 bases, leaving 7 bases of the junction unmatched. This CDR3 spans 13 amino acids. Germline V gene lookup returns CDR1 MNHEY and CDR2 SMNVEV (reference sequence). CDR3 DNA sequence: TGTGCCAGCAGCCGGACAGGGCTGGGTGAGCAGTTCTTC. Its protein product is CASSRTGLGEQFF.

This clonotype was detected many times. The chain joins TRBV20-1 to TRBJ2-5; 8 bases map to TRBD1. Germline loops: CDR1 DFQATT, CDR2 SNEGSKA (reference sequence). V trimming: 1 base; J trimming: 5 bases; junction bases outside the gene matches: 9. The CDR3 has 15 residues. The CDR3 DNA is TGCAGTGCTAGAGCCCCGGACAGGGCTAGGGAGACCCAGTACTTC. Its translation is CSARAPDRARETQYF.

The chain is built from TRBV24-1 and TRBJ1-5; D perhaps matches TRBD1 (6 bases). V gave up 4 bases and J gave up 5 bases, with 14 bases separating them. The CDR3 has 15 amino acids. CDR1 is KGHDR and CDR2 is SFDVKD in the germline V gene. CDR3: CATSDAGAGDQPQHF. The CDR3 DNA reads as TGTGCCACCAGTGACGCCGGAGCAGGGGATCAGCCCCAGCATTTT.

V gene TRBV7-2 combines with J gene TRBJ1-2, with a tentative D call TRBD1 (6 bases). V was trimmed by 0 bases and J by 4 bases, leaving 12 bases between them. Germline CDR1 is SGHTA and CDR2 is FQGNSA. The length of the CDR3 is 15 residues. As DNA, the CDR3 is TGTGCCAGCAGCTTAGCGGATGGACAGATCTATGGCTACACCTTC. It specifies CASSLADGQIYGYTF.

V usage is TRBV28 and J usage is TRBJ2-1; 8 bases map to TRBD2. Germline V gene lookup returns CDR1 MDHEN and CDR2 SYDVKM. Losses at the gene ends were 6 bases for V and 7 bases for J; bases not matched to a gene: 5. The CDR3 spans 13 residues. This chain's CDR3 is CASRDGGANEQFF. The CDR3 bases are TGTGCCAGCAGAGACGGGGGGGCAAATGAGCAGTTCTTC.

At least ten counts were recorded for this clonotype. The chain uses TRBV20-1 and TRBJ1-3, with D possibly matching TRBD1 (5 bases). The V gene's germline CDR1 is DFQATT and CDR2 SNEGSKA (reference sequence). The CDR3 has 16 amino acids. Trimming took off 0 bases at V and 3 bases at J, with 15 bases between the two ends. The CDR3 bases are TGCAGTGCTAGAGATCACGGTCGAAGGGGTGGAAACACCATATATTTT. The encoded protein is CSARDHGRRGGNTIYF.